Listed below are T cell receptor beta chains from one sample, sequenced in a study of blood T cell repertoires in COVID-19. Data came from immunoSEQ multiplex PCR; TCRdb stores just in-frame clones and leaves some out. The sample lists 350,000 to 450,000 clones, more than 70% occurring once. The sample taken for sequencing was peripheral blood. These receptors were taken from a man aged 35 to 55 with acute or convalescent COVID-19. The CDR3 runs from the conserved cysteine through the conserved F or W. A D gene is named only where the DNA matches it firmly. A clone size is listed for some rows: how often the clone was seen (once, few, many), or a class if it is expanded.

v_gene,j_gene,d_gene,abundance,CDR3nt,CDR3aa
TRBV5-1,TRBJ2-3,-,-,TGCGCCAGCAGCCCCGGTCGAACCGGGAGATGGACAGATACGCAGTATTTT,CASSPGRTGRWTDTQYF
TRBV28,TRBJ1-5,-,-,TGTGCCAGCAGTTTTACCACTTACCAGCCCCAGCATTTT,CASSFTTYQPQHF
TRBV10-3,TRBJ2-7,TRBD1,-,TGTGCCATCAGCCGGGACAGATATCCCTACGAGCAGTACTTC,CAISRDRYPYEQYF
TRBV9,TRBJ2-7,TRBD1,-,TGTGCCAGCAGTCCCGCCCGGACAGGGCCCTACGAGCAGTACTTC,CASSPARTGPYEQYF
TRBV5-1,TRBJ2-2,TRBD1,-,TGCGCCAGCAGCTTGGGGACAGGGGGCCACACCGGGGAGCTGTTTTTT,CASSLGTGGHTGELFF
TRBV20-1,TRBJ2-1,-,-,TGCAGTGCTAGAGGGACTGGTGAGCAGTTCTTC,CSARGTGEQFF
TRBV9,TRBJ2-2,TRBD2,-,TGTGCCAGCACCGAGGCCCTTAGCGGGAGCGTATCCGGGGAGCTGTTTTTT,CASTEALSGSVSGELFF
TRBV4-1,TRBJ1-2,-,-,TGCGCCAGCAGCCAAGAACAGGGTCGAGGCTATGGCTACACCTTC,CASSQEQGRGYGYTF
TRBV27,TRBJ2-5,-,-,TGTGCCAGCAGTTTGAGTTTGAGGGAAGTAGAGACCCAGTACTTC,CASSLSLREVETQYF
TRBV5-4,TRBJ1-4,-,-,TGTGCCAGCAGCTCACAGGGAGAGGGGGAAAAACTGTTTTTT,CASSSQGEGEKLFF
TRBV11-2,TRBJ2-3,TRBD2,-,TGTGCCAGCAGCCCTAGAGGGGTTAGGGCTAGCGGACGCACAGATACGCAGTATTTT,CASSPRGVRASGRTDTQYF
TRBV5-1,TRBJ1-2,TRBD1,-,TGCGCCAGCAGCGCCGAGACAGGGAGAGTTTCTCGAGGCTACACCTTC,CASSAETGRVSRGYTF
TRBV27,TRBJ1-6,-,-,TGTGCCAGCGGTACAGGGAGTTATTCACCCCTCCACTTT,CASGTGSYSPLHF
TRBV7-2,TRBJ1-2,TRBD1,-,TGTGCCAGCAGCGCCACAGGGGATGGCTACACCTTC,CASSATGDGYTF
TRBV5-1,TRBJ2-1,TRBD2,-,TGCGCCACCGATAGCGGGGGGAGCTCCTACAATGAGCAGTTCTTC,CATDSGGSSYNEQFF
TRBV30,TRBJ1-2,-,once,TGTGCCTGGAGCCCCACGGGGTGGGGCTACACCTTC,CAWSPTGWGYTF
TRBV5-8,TRBJ2-1,TRBD2,-,TGTGCCAGCAGCTTGGGACTAGCGGGAATCTACAATGAGCAGTTCTTC,CASSLGLAGIYNEQFF
TRBV5-1,TRBJ1-3,-,-,TGCGCCAGCAGCGAGACAGGTTTTTCTGGAAACACCATATATTTT,CASSETGFSGNTIYF
TRBV4-3,TRBJ1-2,-,-,TGCGCCAGCAGCCGTCTGGGGGGGTCGGTCTATGGCTACACCTTC,CASSRLGGSVYGYTF
TRBV2,TRBJ1-6,TRBD1,few,TGTGCCAGCAGTTGGCCGGGACAGGGCAATTCACCCCTCCACTTT,CASSWPGQGNSPLHF
TRBV7-3,TRBJ2-1,TRBD2,-,TGTGCCAGCAGCTCCAAGTTCGGGACTAGCGGGAGTAACAATGAGCAGTTCTTC,CASSSKFGTSGSNNEQFF
TRBV7-2,TRBJ1-3,-,-,TGTGCCAGCAGCCCCCAGGTGGGAGGGATAGACACCATATATTTT,CASSPQVGGIDTIYF
TRBV2,TRBJ1-5,-,-,TGTGCCAGCAGTTATGCTAGTAGATATAGCAATCAGCCCCAGCATTTT,CASSYASRYSNQPQHF
TRBV9,TRBJ1-2,-,few,TGTGCCAGCAGCGTAGGTTCAGGCAGACATAACTATGGCTACACCTTC,CASSVGSGRHNYGYTF
TRBV6-6,TRBJ1-3,-,-,TGTGCCAGCAGTCAGAGCTCTGGAAACACCATATATTTT,CASSQSSGNTIYF
TRBV9,TRBJ1-1,-,few,TGTGCCAGCAGCGCGCTTACCGGGGGGAGCACTGAAGCTTTCTTT,CASSALTGGSTEAFF
TRBV5-4,TRBJ2-3,-,-,TGTGCCAGCAGCCTTAGCACAGATACGCAGTATTTT,CASSLSTDTQYF
TRBV7-2,TRBJ2-7,TRBD2,-,TGTGCCAGCAGCTTAGGCGGGAGGGTCTACGAGCAGTACTTC,CASSLGGRVYEQYF
TRBV30,TRBJ1-1,TRBD1,once,TGTGCCTGGAAAGGACAGGATGGACTGGTTTTTGAAGCTTTCTTT,CAWKGQDGLVFEAFF
TRBV5-1,TRBJ1-4,-,-,TGCGCCAGCAGCTTTAAGGGGGATAATGAAAAACTGTTTTTT,CASSFKGDNEKLFF
TRBV18,TRBJ1-4,-,-,TGTGCCAGCTCACCACAACAAGGGGCGGCTCAAGCTAATGAAAAACTGTTTTTT,CASSPQQGAAQANEKLFF
TRBV5-4,TRBJ1-2,-,-,TGTGCCAGCAGCTTGGCCGGGGAAAGCTATGGCTACACCTTC,CASSLAGESYGYTF
TRBV3-1/TRBV3-2,TRBJ1-5,TRBD1,-,TGTGCCAGCAGCCAAGATCGGGGGGTGGGACAGGGCGTTTATCAGCCCCAGCATTTT,CASSQDRGVGQGVYQPQHF
TRBV6-6,TRBJ1-1,-,-,TGTGTCAGTGCCCGGGGGAACACTGAAGCTTTCTTT,CVSARGNTEAFF
TRBV4-1,TRBJ1-3,TRBD1,-,TGCGCCAGCAGCCAAGCCAGGGGGGACACCATATATTTT,CASSQARGDTIYF
TRBV6-5,TRBJ1-2,-,-,TGTGCCAGCAGTTACCGTCGACAGGACTATGGCTACACCTTC,CASSYRRQDYGYTF
TRBV5-1,TRBJ1-1,-,-,TGCGCCAGCAGCTCCATGACCGGGGGGGACACTGAAGCTTTCTTT,CASSSMTGGDTEAFF
TRBV9,TRBJ2-7,TRBD2,-,TGTGCCAGCTCCCGGACTAGCGGTTTCTACGAGCAGTACTTC,CASSRTSGFYEQYF
TRBV30,TRBJ1-6,TRBD1,-,TGTGCCTGGAGCCGGGACAGGGCTTTTTCACTCCACTTT,CAWSRDRAFSLHF
TRBV25-1,TRBJ2-2,-,-,TGTGCCAGTAGAACAGGGTCCACCGGGGAGCTGTTTTTT,CASRTGSTGELFF
TRBV30,TRBJ2-1,-,-,TGTGCCTGGAGTGTCTTGGCAGGCCCGGCCAATGAGCAGTTCTTC,CAWSVLAGPANEQFF
TRBV7-8,TRBJ1-1,-,once,TGTGCCAGCAGCTTAGGGGCAGGGGCGAACATTGAAGCTTTCTTT,CASSLGAGANIEAFF
TRBV7-2,TRBJ2-5,TRBD2,-,TGTGCCAGCAGCTTAGATGTAGCGGGGGGAGACGGGGAGACCCAGTACTTC,CASSLDVAGGDGETQYF
TRBV20-1,TRBJ2-1,-,-,TGCAGTGCCCTAACGGGACACGAGCAGTTCTTC,CSALTGHEQFF
TRBV7-2,TRBJ2-1,-,-,TGTGCCAGCAGCTTACTGGGCTACCATGAGCAGTTCTTC,CASSLLGYHEQFF
TRBV21-1,TRBJ2-7,-,few,TGTGCCAGTCAGTCAAGCGGGACCCGGGGATACGAGCAGTACTTC,CASQSSGTRGYEQYF
TRBV7-9,TRBJ2-7,-,-,TGTGCCAGCAGCCCTGGAACAGGCTACGAGCAGTACTTC,CASSPGTGYEQYF
TRBV5-1,TRBJ1-1,-,-,TGCGCCAGCAGCTTGTTTGGACAATTGAACACTGAAGCTTTCTTT,CASSLFGQLNTEAFF
TRBV7-3,TRBJ2-7,-,-,TGTGCCAGCAGCCCGACAGGCCGAGAGCAGTACTTC,CASSPTGREQYF
TRBV9,TRBJ1-4,-,-,TGTGCCAGCAGCCACGACAGTCCCCCTAATGAAAAACTGTTTTTT,CASSHDSPPNEKLFF